Listed here is a single T cell receptor (beta chain). PCR employed 60 Vbeta and 13 Jbeta primers. The assay was immunoSEQ multiplex PCR, and TCRdb's table has in-frame clones only and misses some. Among about 160,000 clones listed, around 70% were seen once. This cohort consisted of healthy bone marrow donors. This specimen belongs to a study of cytomegalovirus exposure and HLA in healthy donors. CDR1 MNHEY and CDR2 SMNVEV come from the germline V gene (reference sequence). Trimming at V came to 8 bases and at J to 6 bases, leaving 7 bases not matched to a gene. The CDR3 covers 15 residues. The TCR comes from a man in his late teens or twenties in good health and CMV-seropositive. The material sequenced was PBMCs. The chain recombines TRBV27 with TRBJ2-1; 13 bases map to TRBD2. The CDR3 loop is CASCSGLAGVNEQFF. In DNA, the CDR3 is TGTGCCAGCTGTTCAGGACTAGCGGGAGTCAATGAGCAGTTCTTC.